A selection of T cell receptor beta chains follows, all from one sample in a study of blood T cell repertoires in COVID-19. Method: immunoSEQ multiplex PCR; TCRdb's copy keeps in-frame clones and lacks some. The data show about 150,000 clones, about 91% seen once. Sequencing was performed on peripheral blood. The receptor source for this set is a woman between 45 and 65 years old with acute or convalescent COVID-19. The CDR3 runs from the conserved cysteine through the conserved F or W.

v_call,cdr3_aa
TRBV19,CASTTQGAVTNEKLFF
TRBV29-1,CSVGTGANYGYTF
TRBV28,CASTSSRGGGAQHF
TRBV9,CASSVGQGPYEQYF
TRBV7-2,CASSLGQINNSPLHF
TRBV5-1,CASSLGPTTEQETQYF
TRBV9,CASRLAGRIDTQYF
TRBV7-3,CASSLDGERGTGELFF
TRBV5-1,CASSDYLAGGSDEQFF
TRBV19,CASKELLADYNEQFF
TRBV7-3,CASSLSVNGELFF
TRBV30,CAWSAPRAGGVQPQHF
TRBV3-1/TRBV3-2,CASSQDLAGFSYEQYF
TRBV10-1,CASSESGGEQYF
TRBV2,CASRKTEYNEQFF
TRBV10-3,CAISDRQGIANYGYTF
TRBV28,CASSSATGGTEAFF
TRBV11-2,CASSVQGQGLLNEQFF
TRBV5-1,CASSFVIGSSNNEQFF
TRBV6-1,CASSEITNYEQYF
TRBV11-1,CASSYTPGQGDDEQYF
TRBV30,CAWNGGRAGDEQFF
TRBV20-1,CSASTSGFYNEQFF
TRBV6-5,CASSYRREDEQYF
TRBV7-9,CASSFSPISSGNTIYF
TRBV7-4,CASSPRQGVNTIYF
TRBV11-3,CASSLSPGHSGNTIYF
TRBV6-5,CASSYSNRGAYNEQFF
TRBV7-3,CASSPGLAEDTQYF
TRBV28,CASSPLGLAPNEQFF
TRBV4-2,CASSQPDRGNTEAFF
TRBV7-2,CASSLAPSGMGTDTQYF
TRBV24-1,CATSDPWTGSTDTQYF
TRBV6-5,CASTVSYNSPLHF
TRBV7-9,CASSFPDRGSYEQYF
TRBV6-6,CASSSSTRPDHEQYF
TRBV19,CASSTGLAGYNEQFF
TRBV14,CASSQDKTTLSYEQYF
TRBV5-1,CASSSPRNHGYTF
TRBV5-1,CASSLLAGANNEQFF
TRBV9,CASSVFAGTANSPLHF
TRBV24-1,CATSDFGQGAGGYTF
TRBV7-3,CASSLLPQGAGSEAFF
TRBV6-1,CASSEGGPPGYTF
TRBV5-4,CASSLQGADGYTF
TRBV7-3,CASSLTAGAADTQYF
TRBV6-5,CASSLRQTGELFF
TRBV4-2,CASSQEGQGLRELFF
TRBV4-1,CASSQISQGAVNTEAFF
TRBV20-1,CSARHSYEQYF
TRBV6-4,CASSATGFDTEAFF
TRBV5-4,CASSLPGQGNTDTQYF
TRBV30,CAWDSGTDFYGYTF
TRBV9,CASSVSPWTGTGELFF